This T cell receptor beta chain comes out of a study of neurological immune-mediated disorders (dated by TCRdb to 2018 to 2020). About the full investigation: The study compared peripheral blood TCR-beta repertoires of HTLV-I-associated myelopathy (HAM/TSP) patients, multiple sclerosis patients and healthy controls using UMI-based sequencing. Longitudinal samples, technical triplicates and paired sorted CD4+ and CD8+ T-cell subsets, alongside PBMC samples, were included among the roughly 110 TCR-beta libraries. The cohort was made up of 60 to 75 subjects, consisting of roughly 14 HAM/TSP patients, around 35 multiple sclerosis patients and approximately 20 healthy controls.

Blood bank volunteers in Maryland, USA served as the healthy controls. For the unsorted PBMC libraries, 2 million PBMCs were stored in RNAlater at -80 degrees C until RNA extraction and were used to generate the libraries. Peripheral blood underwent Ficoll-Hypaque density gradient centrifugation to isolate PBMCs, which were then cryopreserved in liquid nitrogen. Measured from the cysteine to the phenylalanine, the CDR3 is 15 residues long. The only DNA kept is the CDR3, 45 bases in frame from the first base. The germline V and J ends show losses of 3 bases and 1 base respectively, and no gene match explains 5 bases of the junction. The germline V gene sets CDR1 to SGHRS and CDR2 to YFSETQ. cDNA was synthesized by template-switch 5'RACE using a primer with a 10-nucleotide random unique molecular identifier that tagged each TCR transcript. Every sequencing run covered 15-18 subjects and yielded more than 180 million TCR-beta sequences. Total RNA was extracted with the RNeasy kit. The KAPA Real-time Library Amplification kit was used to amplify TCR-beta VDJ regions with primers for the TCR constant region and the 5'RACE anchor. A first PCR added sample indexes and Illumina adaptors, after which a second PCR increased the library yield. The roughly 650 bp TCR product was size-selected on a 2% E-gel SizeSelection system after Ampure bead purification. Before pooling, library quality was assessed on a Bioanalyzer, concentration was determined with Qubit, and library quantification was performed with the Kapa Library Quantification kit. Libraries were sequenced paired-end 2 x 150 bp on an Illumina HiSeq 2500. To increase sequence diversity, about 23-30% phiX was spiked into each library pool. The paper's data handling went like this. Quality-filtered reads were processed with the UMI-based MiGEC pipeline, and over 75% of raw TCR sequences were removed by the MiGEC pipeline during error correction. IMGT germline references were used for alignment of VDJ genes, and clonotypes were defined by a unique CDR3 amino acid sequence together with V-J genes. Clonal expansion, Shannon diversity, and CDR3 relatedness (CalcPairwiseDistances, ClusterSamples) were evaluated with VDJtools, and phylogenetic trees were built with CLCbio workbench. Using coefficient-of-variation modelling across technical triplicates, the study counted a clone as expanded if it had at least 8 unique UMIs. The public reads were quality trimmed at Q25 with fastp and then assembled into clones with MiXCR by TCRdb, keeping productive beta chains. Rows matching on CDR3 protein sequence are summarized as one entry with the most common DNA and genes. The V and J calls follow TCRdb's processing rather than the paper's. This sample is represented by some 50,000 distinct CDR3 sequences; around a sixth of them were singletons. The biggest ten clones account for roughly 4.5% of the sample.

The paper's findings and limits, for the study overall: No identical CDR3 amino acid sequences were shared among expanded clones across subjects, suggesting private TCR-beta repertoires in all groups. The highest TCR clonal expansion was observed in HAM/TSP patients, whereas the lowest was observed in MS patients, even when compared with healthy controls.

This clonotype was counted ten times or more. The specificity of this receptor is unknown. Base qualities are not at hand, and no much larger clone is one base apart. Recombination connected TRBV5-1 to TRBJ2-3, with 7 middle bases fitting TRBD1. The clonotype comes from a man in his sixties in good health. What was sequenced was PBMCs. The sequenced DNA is TGCGCCAGCAGCTCGACAGGGTCCCGCACAGATACGCAGTATTTT. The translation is CASSSTGSRTDTQYF.